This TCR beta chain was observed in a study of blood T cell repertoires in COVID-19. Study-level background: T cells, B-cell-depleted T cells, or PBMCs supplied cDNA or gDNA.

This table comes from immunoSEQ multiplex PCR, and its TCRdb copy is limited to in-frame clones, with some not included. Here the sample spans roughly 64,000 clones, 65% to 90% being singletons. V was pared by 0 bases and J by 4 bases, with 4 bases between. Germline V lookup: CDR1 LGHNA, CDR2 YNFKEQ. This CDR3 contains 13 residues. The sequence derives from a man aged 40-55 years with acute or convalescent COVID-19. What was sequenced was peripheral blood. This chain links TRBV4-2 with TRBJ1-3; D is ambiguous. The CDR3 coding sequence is TGTGCCAGCAGCCAAGATCAAGGAAACACCATATATTTT. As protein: CASSQDQGNTIYF.